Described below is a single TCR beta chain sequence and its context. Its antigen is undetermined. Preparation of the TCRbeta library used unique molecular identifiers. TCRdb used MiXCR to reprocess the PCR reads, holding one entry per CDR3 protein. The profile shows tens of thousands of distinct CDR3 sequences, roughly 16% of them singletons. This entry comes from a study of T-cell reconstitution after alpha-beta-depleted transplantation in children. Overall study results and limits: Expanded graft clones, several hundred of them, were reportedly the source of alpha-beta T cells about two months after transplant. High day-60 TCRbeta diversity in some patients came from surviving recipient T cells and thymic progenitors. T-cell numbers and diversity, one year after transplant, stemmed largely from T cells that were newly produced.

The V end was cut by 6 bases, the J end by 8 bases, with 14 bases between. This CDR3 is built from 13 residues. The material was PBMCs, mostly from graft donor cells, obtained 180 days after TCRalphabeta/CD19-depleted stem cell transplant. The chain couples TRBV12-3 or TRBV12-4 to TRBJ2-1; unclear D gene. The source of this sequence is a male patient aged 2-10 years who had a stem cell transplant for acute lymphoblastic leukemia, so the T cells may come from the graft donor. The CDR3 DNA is TGTGCCAGCAGCCCCCACGATAGGCATGAGCAGTTCTTC. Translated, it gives CASSPHDRHEQFF.